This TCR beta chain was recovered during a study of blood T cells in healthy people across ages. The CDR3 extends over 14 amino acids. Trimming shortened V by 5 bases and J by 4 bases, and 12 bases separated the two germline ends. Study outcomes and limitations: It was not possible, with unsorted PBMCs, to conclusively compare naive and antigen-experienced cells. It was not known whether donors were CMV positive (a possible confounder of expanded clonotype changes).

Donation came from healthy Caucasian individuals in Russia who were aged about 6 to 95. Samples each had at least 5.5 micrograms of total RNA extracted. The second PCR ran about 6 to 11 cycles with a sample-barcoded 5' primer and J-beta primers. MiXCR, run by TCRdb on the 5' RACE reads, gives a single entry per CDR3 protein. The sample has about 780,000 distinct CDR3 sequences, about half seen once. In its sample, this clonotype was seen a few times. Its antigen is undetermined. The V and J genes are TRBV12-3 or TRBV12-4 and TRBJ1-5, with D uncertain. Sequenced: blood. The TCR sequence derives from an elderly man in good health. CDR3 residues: CASSTPGANQPQHF. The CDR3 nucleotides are TGTGCCAGCAGTACACCGGGCGCGAATCAGCCCCAGCATTTT.